One and the same sample provided the 10 T cell receptor beta chains below, sequenced in a study of cytomegalovirus exposure and HLA in healthy donors. Here immunoSEQ multiplex PCR was the method, and the copy in TCRdb shows in-frame clones only, minus some. The table shows approximately 300,000 clones, with around 86% occurring only once. The sample consisted of PBMCs. These receptors were obtained from a woman aged 18-29 years in good health and CMV-seronegative.

The chain recombines TRBV28 with TRBJ2-1; no definite D call. Trimming removed 6 bases from V and 1 base from J, with 7 bases in between. The length of the CDR3 is 13 residues. Per the germline V gene, CDR1 is MDHEN and CDR2 is SYDVKM. This CDR3 reads CASRGPSYNEQFF. The CDR3 DNA reads as TGTGCCAGCAGGGGCCCATCCTACAATGAGCAGTTCTTC.

The rearrangement uses TRBV11-2 and TRBJ1-3; D possibly corresponds to TRBD1 (5 bases). CDR1 is SGHAT and CDR2 is FQNNGV in the germline V gene. The CDR3 consists of 12 residues. Trimming removed 8 bases at V and 6 bases at J, with 11 bases between. The CDR3 region has the DNA TGTGCCAGCCATAGACAGTTAAACACCATATATTTT. Protein product: CASHRQLNTIYF.

The chain employs TRBV6-1 and TRBJ1-5; possibly TRBD1 for D (6 bases). V lost 3 bases and J lost 0, with 18 bases in between. The CDR3 runs to 18 residues. The germline V gene encodes CDR1 MNHNS and CDR2 SASEGT. CDR3 sequence reads: CASSDGTSGTGSNQPQHF. The CDR3, as DNA: TGTGCCAGCAGTGACGGGACATCGGGGACCGGTAGCAATCAGCCCCAGCATTTT.

The J gene is TRBJ2-5, the V gene TRBV2; 7 bases are a match to TRBD1. Trimming removed 1 base from V and 2 bases from J; junction bases left unmatched: 7. The germline V gene encodes CDR1 SNHLY and CDR2 FYNNEI. This CDR3 comprises 16 residues. The CDR3: CASSEGVGQAQETQYF. For the CDR3, the DNA is TGTGCCAGCAGTGAAGGCGTTGGACAGGCGCAAGAGACCCAGTACTTC.

The V and J genes are TRBV29-1 and TRBJ1-2, with TRBD1 identical over 7 bases. V lost 2 bases to trimming and J lost 2 bases; unmatched junction nucleotides: 5. Germline-derived CDR1 and CDR2 are SQVTM and ANQGSEA. This CDR3 spans 14 amino acids. The CDR3 sequence is CSVEKGGANYGYTF. In DNA, the CDR3 is TGCAGCGTTGAAAAAGGGGGCGCCAACTATGGCTACACCTTC.

The V gene is TRBV6-5, the J gene TRBJ1-5; a possible D gene is TRBD1 (5 bases). CDR3 size: 15 residues. Germline V lookup: CDR1 MNHEY, CDR2 SVGAGI. V shed 6 bases and J shed 8 bases, with 20 bases lying between them. The CDR3 loop is CASSMTGRVGEPQHF. DNA of the CDR3: TGTGCCAGCAGCATGACGGGCCGTGTAGGGGAGCCCCAGCATTTT.

This clone occurred once. The chain recombines TRBV7-2 with TRBJ2-1; D may be TRBD2 (5 bases). The CDR3 length is 11 residues. V dropped 5 bases and J dropped 10 bases, with 9 bases sitting between them. Germline V gene lookup returns CDR1 SGHTA and CDR2 FQGNSA. The CDR3 region has the DNA TGTGCCAGCAGCCCAGCGGAAGAGCAGTTCTTC. Amino acid sequence: CASSPAEEQFF.

The chain carries TRBV6-5 and TRBJ1-5; 8 bases align to TRBD1. The germline V gene has CDR1 MNHEY and CDR2 SVGAGI. The V and J ends lost 0 bases and 6 bases, in that order; junction bases with no gene match: 4. The CDR3 runs 15 residues. As DNA, the CDR3 is TGTGCCAGCAGTTACTCGAACAGGGGGGGTCAGCCCCAGCATTTT. Protein sequence: CASSYSNRGGQPQHF.

J is TRBJ2-3 and V is TRBV7-9; D is perhaps TRBD1 (5 bases). The CDR3 is 14 amino acids. V lost 4 bases and J lost 4, with 12 bases in between. Germline CDR1 and CDR2: SEHNR and FQNEAQ (reference sequence). CDR3: CASSSRRGPDTQYF. As DNA, the CDR3 is TGTGCCAGCAGCTCCCGAAGGGGCCCAGATACGCAGTATTTT.

The chain recombines TRBV30 with TRBJ1-1; no reliable D call. The CDR3 is 18 residues long. From germline, CDR1 is GTSNPN and CDR2 SVGIG (reference sequence). V was trimmed by 2 bases and J by 1 base, leaving 23 bases between them. The CDR3 nucleotides are TGTGCCTGGAGTTTGCGGGCAGCTACGTCTTGGGGGAACACTGAAGCTTTCTTT. This translates into CAWSLRAATSWGNTEAFF. Full variable domain (rest looked up from reference TRBV30 and TRBJ1-1): SQTIHQWPATLVQPVGSPLSLECTVEGTSNPNLYWYRQAAGRGLQLLFYSVGIGQISSEVPQNLSASRPQDRQFILSSKKLLLSDSGFYLCAWSLRAATSWGNTEAFFGQGTRLTVV.